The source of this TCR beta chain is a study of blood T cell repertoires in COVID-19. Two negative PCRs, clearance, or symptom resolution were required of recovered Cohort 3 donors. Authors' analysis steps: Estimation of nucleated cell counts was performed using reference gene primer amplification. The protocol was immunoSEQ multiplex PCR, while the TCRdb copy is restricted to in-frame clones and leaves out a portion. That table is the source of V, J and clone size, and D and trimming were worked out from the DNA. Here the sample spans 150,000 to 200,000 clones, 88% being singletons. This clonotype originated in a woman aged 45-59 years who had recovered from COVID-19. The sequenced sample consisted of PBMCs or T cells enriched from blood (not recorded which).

As DNA, the CDR3 is TGTGCCAGCTCACCACCAACCGCGGGGACCTACAATGAGCAGTTCTTC. Protein sequence: CASSPPTAGTYNEQFF. The chain has TRBV18 and TRBJ2-1; TRBD2 might be the D (6 bases). Germline V CDR1 and CDR2: KGHSH, LQKENI. This CDR3 region has 16 residues. V shed 0 bases and J shed 2 bases, with 11 bases lying between them.